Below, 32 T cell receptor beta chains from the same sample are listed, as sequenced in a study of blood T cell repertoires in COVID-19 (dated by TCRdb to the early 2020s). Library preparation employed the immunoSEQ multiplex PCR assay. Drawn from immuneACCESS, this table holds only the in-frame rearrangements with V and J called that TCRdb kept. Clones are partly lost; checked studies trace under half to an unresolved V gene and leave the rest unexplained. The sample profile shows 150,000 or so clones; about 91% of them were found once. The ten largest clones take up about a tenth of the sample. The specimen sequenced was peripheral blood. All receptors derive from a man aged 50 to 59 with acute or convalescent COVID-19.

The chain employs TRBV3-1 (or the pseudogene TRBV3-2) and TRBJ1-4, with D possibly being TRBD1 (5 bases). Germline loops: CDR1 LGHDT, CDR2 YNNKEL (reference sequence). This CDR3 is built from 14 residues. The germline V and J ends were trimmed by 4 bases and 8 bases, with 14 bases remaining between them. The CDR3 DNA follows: TGTGCCAGCAGCCCCCAATCGGGGGGAGAAAAACTGTTTTTT. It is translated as CASSPQSGGEKLFF.

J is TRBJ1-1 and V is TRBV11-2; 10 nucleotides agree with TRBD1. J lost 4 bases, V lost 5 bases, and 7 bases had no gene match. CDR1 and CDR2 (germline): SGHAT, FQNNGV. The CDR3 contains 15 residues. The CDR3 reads CASSPRDRGATEAFF. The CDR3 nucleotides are TGTGCCAGCAGCCCTCGGGACAGGGGAGCCACTGAAGCTTTCTTT.

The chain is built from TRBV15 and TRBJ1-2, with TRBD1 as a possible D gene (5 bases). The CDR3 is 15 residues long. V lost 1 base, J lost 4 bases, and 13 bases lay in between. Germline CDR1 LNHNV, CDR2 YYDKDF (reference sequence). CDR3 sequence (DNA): TGTGCCACCAGCAGAGTTCAGGTCCAGGGCTATGGCTACACCTTC. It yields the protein CATSRVQVQGYGYTF.

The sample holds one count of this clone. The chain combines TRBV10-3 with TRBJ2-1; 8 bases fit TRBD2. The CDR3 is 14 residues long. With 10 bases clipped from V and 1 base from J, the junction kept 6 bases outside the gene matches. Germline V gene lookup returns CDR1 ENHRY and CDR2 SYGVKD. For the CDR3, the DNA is TGTGCCACCGAGCGGGAGCGGTCCTACAATGAGCAGTTCTTC. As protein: CATERERSYNEQFF.

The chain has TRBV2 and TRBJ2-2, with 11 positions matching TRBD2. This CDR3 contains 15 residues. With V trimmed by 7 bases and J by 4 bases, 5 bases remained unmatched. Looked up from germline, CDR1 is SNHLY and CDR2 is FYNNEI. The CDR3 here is CASTFSGRATGELFF. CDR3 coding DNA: TGTGCCAGCACCTTTAGCGGGAGGGCCACCGGGGAGCTGTTTTTT.

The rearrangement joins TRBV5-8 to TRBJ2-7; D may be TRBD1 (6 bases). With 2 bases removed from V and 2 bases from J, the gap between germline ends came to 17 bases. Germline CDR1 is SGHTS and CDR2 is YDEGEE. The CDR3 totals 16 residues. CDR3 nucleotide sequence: TGTGCCAGCAGCTTCGCGGCCGTACAGGGAGCCTACGAGCAGTACTTC. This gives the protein CASSFAAVQGAYEQYF. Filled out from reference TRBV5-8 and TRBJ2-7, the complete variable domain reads EAGVTQSPTHLIKTRGQQATLRCSPISGHTSVYWYQQALGLGLQFLLWYDEGEERNRGNFPPRFSGRQFPNYSSELNVNALELEDSALYLCASSFAAVQGAYEQYFGPGTRLTVT.

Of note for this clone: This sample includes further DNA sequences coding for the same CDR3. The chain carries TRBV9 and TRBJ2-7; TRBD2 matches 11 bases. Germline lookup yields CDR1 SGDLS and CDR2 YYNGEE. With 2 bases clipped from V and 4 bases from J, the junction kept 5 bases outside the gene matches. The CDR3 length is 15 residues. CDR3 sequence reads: CASSVAGTSGYEQYF. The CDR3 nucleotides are TGTGCCAGCAGCGTGGCCGGGACTAGCGGATACGAGCAGTACTTC.

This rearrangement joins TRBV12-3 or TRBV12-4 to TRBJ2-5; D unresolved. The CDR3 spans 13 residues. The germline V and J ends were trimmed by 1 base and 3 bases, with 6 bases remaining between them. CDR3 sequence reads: CASSLGGEETQYF. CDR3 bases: TGTGCCAGCAGTTTAGGCGGCGAAGAGACCCAGTACTTC.

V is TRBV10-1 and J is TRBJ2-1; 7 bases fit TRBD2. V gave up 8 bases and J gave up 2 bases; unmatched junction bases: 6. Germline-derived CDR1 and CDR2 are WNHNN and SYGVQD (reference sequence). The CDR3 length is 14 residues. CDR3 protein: CASRPSGTYNEQFF. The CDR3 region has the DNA TGCGCCAGCCGTCCTAGCGGAACCTACAATGAGCAGTTCTTC.

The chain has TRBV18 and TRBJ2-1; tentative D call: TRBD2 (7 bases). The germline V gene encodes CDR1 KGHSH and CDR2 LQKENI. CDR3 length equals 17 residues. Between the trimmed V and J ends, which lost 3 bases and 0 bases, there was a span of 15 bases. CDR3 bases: TGTGCCAGCTCACCTCAACGGGGGGCTCTCTCCTACAATGAGCAGTTCTTC. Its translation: CASSPQRGALSYNEQFF.

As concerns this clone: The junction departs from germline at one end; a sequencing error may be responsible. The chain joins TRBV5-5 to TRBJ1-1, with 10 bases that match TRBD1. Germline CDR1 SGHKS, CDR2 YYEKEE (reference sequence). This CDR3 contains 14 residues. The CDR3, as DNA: TGTGCCAGCAGCTTGTGGGACAGGGGCACTGAAACTTTCTTT. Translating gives CASSLWDRGTETFF.

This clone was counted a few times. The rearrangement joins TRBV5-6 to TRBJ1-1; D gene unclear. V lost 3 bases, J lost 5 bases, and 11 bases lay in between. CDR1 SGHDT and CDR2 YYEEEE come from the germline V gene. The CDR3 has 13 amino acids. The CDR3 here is CASSYVPGTEAFF. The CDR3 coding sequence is TGTGCCAGCAGCTACGTCCCGGGGACTGAAGCTTTCTTT.

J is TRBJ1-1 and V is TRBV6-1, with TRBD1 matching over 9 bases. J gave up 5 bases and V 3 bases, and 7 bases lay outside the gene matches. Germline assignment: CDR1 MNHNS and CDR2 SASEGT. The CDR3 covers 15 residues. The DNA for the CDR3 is TGTGCCAGCAGTGAGGGGACAGGGAGAGAGACTGAAGCTTTCTTT. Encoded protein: CASSEGTGRETEAFF.

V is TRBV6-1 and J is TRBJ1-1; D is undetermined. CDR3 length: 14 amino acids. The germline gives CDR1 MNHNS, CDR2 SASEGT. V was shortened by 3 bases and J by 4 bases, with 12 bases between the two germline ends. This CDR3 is CASSDQPASTEAFF. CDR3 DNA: TGTGCCAGCAGTGATCAGCCGGCTAGCACTGAAGCTTTCTTT.

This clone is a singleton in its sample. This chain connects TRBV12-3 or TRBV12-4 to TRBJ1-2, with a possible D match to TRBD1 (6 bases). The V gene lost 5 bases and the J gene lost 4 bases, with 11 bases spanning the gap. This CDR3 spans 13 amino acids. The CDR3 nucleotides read TGTGCCAGCAGTCTGGACAGTGCCTATGGCTACACCTTC. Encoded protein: CASSLDSAYGYTF.

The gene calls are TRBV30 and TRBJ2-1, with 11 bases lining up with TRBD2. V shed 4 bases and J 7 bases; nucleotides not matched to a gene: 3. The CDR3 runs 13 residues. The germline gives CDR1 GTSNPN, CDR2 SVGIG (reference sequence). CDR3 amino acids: CAWTSGGPNEQFF. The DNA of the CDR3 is TGTGCCTGGACTAGCGGGGGGCCAAATGAGCAGTTCTTC.

In nucleotides, the CDR3 is TGTGCCAGTACCGCACAGGGACCGAACACTGAAGCTTTCTTT. Protein sequence: CASTAQGPNTEAFF. This chain links TRBV19 with TRBJ1-1; D might be TRBD1 (6 bases). Trimming took 7 bases from V and 1 from J, leaving 13 bases between them. This CDR3 region has 14 residues. Germline loops: CDR1 LNHDA, CDR2 SQIVND (reference sequence). The entire variable domain, with the rest obtained from reference TRBV19 and TRBJ1-1, is as follows: DGGITQSPKYLFRKEGQNVTLSCEQNLNHDAMYWYRQDPGQGLRLIYYSQIVNDFQKGDIAEGYSVSREKKESFPLTVTSAQKNPTAFYLCASTAQGPNTEAFFGQGTRLTVV.

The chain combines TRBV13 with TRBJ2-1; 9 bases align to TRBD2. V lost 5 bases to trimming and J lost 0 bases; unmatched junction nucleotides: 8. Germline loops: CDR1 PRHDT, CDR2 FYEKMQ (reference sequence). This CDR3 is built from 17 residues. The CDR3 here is CASSLTSGSSSYNEQFF. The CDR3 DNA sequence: TGTGCCAGCAGCCTAACTAGCGGGTCAAGCTCCTACAATGAGCAGTTCTTC.

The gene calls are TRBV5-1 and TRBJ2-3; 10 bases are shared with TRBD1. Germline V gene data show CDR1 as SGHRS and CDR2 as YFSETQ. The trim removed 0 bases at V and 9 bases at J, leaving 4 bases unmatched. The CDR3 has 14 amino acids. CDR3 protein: CASSLGGQGSTQYF. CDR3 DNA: TGCGCCAGCAGCTTGGGGGGACAGGGGTCCACGCAGTATTTT.

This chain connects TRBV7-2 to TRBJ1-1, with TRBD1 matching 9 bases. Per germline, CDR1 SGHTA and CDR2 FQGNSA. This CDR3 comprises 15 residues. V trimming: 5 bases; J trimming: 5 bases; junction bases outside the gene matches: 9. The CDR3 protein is CASSGTGGIGTEAFF. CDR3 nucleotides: TGTGCCAGCAGCGGTACAGGGGGCATTGGAACTGAAGCTTTCTTT.

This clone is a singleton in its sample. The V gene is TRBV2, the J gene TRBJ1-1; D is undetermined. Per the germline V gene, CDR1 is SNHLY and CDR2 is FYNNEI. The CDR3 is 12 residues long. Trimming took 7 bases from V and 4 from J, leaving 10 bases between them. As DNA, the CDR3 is TGTGCCAGCATGCAGGTTGGCACTGAAGCTTTCTTT. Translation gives CASMQVGTEAFF. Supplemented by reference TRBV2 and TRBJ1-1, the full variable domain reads EPEVTQTPSHQVTQMGQEVILRCVPISNHLYFYWYRQILGQKVEFLVSFYNNEISEKSEIFDDQFSVERPDGSNFTLKIRSTKLEDSAMYFCASMQVGTEAFFGQGTRLTVV.

CDR3 loop: CASSGTGTKLETQYF. CDR3 coding DNA: TGCGCCAGCAGCGGAACCGGGACTAAGCTGGAGACCCAGTACTTC. The chain carries TRBV5-1 and TRBJ2-5; 7 bases agree with TRBD2. This CDR3 contains 15 residues. Germline V gives CDR1 SGHRS, CDR2 YFSETQ. V shed 4 bases, J shed 5 bases, and the junction held 11 bases outside the gene matches.

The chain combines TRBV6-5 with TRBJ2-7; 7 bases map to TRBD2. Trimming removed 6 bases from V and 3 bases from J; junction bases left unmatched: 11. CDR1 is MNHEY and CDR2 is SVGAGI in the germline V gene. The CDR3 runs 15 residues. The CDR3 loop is CASRRTYAGDYEQYF. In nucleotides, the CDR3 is TGTGCCAGCAGGCGGACCTATGCGGGGGACTACGAGCAGTACTTC.

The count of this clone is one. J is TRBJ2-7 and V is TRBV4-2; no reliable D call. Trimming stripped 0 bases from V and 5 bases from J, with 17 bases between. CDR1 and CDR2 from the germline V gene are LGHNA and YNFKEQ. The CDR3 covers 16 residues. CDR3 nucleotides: TGTGCCAGCAGCCAAGATGGTACCGGGTTGGCGGACGAGCAGTACTTC. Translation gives CASSQDGTGLADEQYF.

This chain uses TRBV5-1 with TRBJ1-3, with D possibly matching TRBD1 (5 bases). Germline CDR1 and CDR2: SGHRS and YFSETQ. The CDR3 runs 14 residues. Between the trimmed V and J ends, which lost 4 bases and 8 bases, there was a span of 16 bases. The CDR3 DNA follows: TGCGCCAGCAGCCCGCGGGGGTCCTACGACACCATATATTTT. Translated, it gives CASSPRGSYDTIYF.

CDR3: CASSLLGVVYEQYF. The CDR3 nucleotides read TGTGCCAGCAGCTTGTTAGGGGTAGTATACGAGCAGTACTTC. The chain employs TRBV5-6 and TRBJ2-7; the D gene is possibly TRBD1 (5 bases). The length of the CDR3 is 14 residues. Germline values: CDR1 SGHDT, CDR2 YYEEEE. Trimming stripped 1 base from V and 4 bases from J, with 12 bases between.

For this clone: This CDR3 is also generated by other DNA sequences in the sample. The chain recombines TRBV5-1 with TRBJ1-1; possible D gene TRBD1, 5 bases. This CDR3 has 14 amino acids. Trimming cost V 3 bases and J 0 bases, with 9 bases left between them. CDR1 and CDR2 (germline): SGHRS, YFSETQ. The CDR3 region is CASSSGLLNTEAFF. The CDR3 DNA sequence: TGCGCCAGCAGCTCGGGACTGTTGAACACTGAAGCTTTCTTT.

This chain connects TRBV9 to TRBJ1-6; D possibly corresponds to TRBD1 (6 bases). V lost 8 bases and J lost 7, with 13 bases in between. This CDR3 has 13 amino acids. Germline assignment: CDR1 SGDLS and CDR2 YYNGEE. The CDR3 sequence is CASNREVNSPLHF. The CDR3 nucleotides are TGTGCCAGTAACAGGGAAGTAAATTCACCCCTCCACTTT.

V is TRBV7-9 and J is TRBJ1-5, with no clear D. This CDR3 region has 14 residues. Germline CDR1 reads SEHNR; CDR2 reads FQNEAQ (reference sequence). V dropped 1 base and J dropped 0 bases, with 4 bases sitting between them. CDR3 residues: CASSLGLSNQPQHF. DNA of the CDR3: TGTGCCAGCAGCTTAGGGCTTAGCAATCAGCCCCAGCATTTT.

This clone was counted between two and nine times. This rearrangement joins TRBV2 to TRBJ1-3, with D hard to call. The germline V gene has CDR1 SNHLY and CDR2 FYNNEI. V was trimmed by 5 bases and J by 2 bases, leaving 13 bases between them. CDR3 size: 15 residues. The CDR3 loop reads CASSWSPAAGNTIYF. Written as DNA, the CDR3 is TGTGCCAGCAGTTGGTCCCCGGCGGCTGGAAACACCATATATTTT.

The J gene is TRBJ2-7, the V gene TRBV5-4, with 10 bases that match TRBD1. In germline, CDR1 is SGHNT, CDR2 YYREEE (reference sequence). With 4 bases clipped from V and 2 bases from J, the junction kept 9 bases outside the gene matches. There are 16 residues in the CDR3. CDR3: CASSPRQGALPYEQYF. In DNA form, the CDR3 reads TGTGCCAGCAGCCCTAGACAGGGGGCTTTACCCTACGAGCAGTACTTC.

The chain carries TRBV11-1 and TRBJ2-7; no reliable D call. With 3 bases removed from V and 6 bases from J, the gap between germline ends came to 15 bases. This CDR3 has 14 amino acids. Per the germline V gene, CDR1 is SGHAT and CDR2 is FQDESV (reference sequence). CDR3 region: CASSLGETESEQYF. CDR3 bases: TGTGCCAGCAGCTTGGGCGAAACGGAAAGCGAGCAGTACTTC.